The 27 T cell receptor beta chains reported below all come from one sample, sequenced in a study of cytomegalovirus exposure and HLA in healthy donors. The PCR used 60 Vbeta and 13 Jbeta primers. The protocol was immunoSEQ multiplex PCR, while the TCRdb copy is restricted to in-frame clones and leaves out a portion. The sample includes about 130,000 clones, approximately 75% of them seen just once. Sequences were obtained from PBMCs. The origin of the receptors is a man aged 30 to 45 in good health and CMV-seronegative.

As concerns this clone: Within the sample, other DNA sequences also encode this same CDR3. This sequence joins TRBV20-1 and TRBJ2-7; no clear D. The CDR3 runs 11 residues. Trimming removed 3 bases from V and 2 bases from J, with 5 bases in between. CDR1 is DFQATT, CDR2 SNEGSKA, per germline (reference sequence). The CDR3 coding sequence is TGCAGTGCTAGGAGCACCTACGAGCAGTACTTC. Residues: CSARSTYEQYF.

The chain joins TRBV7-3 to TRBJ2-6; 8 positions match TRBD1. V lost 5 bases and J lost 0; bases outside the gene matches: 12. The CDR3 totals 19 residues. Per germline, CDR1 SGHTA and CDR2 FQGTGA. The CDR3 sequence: CASSSSLGTGYSGANVLTF. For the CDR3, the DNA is TGTGCCAGCAGCAGTAGCCTCGGGACAGGATACTCTGGGGCCAACGTCCTGACTTTC.

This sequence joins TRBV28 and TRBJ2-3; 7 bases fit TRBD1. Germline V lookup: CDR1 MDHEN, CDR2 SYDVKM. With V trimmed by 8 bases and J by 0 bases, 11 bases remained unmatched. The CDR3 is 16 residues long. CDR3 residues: CASAPRTGPSTDTQYF. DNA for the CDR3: TGTGCCAGCGCACCTCGGACAGGACCTAGCACAGATACGCAGTATTTT.

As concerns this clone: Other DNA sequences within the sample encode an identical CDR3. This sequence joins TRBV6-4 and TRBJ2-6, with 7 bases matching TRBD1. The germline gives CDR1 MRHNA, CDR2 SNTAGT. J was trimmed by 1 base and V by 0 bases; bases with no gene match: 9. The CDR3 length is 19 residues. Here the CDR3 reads CASSDSTGTEVSGANVLTF. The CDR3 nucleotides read TGTGCCAGCAGTGACTCGACAGGGACCGAAGTTTCTGGGGCCAACGTCCTGACTTTC.

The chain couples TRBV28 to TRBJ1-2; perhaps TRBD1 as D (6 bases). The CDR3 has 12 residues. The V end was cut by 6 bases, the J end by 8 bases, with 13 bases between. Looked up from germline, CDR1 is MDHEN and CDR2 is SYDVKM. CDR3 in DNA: TGTGCCAGCAGCCCCGGGGGGCGGGGCTACACCTTC. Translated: CASSPGGRGYTF.

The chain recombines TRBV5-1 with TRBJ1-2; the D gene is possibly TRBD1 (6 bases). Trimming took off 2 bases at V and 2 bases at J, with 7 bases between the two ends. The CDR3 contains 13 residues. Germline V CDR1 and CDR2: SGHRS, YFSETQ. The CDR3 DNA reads TGCGCCAGCAGCTTTCAGGGGAACTATGGCTACACCTTC. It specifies CASSFQGNYGYTF.

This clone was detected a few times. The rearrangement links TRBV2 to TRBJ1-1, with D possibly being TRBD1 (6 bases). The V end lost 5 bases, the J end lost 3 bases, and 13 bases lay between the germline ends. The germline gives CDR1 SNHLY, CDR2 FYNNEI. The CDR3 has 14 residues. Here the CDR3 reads CASSQQRTDTEAFF. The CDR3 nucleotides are TGTGCCAGCAGTCAACAACGGACAGACACTGAAGCTTTCTTT.

The CDR3 is CASSEGWQYYEQYF. DNA for the CDR3: TGTGCCAGCAGTGAAGGGTGGCAGTACTACGAGCAGTACTTC. V usage is TRBV6-1 and J usage is TRBJ2-7; no firm D call. The CDR3 covers 14 residues. With 1 base removed from V and 3 bases from J, the gap between germline ends came to 10 bases. Germline V gene sequence: CDR1 MNHNS, CDR2 SASEGT.

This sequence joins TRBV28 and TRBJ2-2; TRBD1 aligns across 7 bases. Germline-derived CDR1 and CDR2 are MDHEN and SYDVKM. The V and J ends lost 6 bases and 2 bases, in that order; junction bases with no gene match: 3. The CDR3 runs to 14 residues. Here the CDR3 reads CASRDRSNTGELFF. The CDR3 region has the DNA TGTGCCAGCAGGGACAGGAGTAACACCGGGGAGCTGTTTTTT.

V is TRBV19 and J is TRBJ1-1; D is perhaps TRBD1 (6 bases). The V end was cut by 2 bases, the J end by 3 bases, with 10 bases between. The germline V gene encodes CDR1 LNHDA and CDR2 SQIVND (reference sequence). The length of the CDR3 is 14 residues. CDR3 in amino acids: CASSIRGAYTEAFF. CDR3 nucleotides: TGTGCCAGTAGTATACGGGGGGCGTACACTGAAGCTTTCTTT.

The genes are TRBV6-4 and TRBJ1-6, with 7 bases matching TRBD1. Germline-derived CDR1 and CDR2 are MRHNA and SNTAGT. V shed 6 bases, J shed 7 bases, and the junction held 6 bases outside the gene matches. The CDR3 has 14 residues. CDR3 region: CASSAGTENSPLHF. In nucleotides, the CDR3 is TGTGCCAGCAGCGCCGGGACAGAGAATTCACCCCTCCACTTT.

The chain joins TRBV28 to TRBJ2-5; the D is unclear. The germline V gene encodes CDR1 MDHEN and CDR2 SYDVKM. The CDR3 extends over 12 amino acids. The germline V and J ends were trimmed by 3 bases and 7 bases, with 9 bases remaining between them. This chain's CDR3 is CASSLPPGTQYF. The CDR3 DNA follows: TGTGCCAGCAGTTTGCCCCCAGGGACCCAGTACTTC.

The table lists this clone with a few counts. The CDR3 DNA sequence: TGCGCCAGCCGGGGAACAGGGAGAACACGGGCCAACGTCCTGACTTTC. Residues: CASRGTGRTRANVLTF. The chain employs TRBV4-1 and TRBJ2-6; the D gene is possibly TRBD1 (6 bases). Deletions cut 8 bases from V and 5 bases from J, with 19 bases between. This CDR3 contains 16 residues. The germline V gene has CDR1 MGHRA and CDR2 YSYEKL.

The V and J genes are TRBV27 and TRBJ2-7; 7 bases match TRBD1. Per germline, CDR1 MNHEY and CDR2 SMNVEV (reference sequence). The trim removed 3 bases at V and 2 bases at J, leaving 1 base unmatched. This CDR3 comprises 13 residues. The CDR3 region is CASSFGQAYEQYF. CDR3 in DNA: TGTGCCAGCAGTTTCGGACAGGCCTACGAGCAGTACTTC.

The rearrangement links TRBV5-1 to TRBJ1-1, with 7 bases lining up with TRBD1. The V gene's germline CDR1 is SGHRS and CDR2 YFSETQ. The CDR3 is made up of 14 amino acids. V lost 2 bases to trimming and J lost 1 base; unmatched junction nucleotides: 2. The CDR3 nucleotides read TGCGCCAGCAGCTTTCGACAGGGGAACACTGAAGCTTTCTTT. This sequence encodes CASSFRQGNTEAFF.

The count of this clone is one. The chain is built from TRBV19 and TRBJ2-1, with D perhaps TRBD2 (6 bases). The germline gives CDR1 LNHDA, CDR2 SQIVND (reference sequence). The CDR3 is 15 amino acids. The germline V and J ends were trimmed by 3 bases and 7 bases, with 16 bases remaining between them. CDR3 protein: CASSILTHGGNEQFF. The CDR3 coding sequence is TGTGCCAGTAGTATTTTAACCCACGGGGGAAATGAGCAGTTCTTC. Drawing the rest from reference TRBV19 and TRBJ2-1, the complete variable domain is DGGITQSPKYLFRKEGQNVTLSCEQNLNHDAMYWYRQDPGQGLRLIYYSQIVNDFQKGDIAEGYSVSREKKESFPLTVTSAQKNPTAFYLCASSILTHGGNEQFFGPGTRLTVL.

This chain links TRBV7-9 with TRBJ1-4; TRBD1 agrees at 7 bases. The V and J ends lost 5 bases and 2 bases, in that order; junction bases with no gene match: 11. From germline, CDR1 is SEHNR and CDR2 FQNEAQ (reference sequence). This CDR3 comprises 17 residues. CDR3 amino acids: CASSRPRGNSTNEKLFF. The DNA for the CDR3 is TGTGCCAGCAGCCGCCCCAGGGGGAATTCGACTAATGAAAAACTGTTTTTT.

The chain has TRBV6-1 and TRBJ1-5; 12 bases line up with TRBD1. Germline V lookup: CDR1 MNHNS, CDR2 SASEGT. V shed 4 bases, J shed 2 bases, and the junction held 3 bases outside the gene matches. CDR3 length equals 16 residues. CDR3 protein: CASSGGTGGGNQPQHF. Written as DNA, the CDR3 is TGTGCCAGCAGTGGAGGGACAGGGGGCGGCAATCAGCCCCAGCATTTT.

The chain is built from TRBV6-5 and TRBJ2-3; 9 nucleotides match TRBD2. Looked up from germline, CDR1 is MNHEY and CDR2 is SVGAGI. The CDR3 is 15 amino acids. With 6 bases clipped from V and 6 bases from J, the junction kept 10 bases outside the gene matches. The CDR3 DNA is TGTGCCAGCAGAAGCCATAGCGGGGGAGGGGATACGCAGTATTTT. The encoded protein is CASRSHSGGGDTQYF.

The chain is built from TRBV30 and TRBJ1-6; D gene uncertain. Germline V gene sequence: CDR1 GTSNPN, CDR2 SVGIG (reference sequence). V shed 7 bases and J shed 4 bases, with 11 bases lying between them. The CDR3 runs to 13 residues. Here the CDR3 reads CASSLRYNSPLHF. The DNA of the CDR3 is TGTGCCTCGTCGTTGAGGTATAATTCACCCCTCCACTTT.

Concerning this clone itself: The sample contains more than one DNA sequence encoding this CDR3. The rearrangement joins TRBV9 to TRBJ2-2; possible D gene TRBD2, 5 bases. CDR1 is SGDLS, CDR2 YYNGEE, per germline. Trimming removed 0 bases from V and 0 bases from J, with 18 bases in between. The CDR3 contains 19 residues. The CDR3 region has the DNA TGTGCCAGCAGCGTAGGATATTTGGAGGCCTACTCGAACACCGGGGAGCTGTTTTTT. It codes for CASSVGYLEAYSNTGELFF.

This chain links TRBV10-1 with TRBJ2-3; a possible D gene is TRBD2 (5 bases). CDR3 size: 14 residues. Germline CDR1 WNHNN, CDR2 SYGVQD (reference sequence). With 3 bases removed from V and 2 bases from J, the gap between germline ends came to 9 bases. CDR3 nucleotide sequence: TGCGCCAGCAGTGACGGAGCGGTCACAGATACGCAGTATTTT. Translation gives CASSDGAVTDTQYF.

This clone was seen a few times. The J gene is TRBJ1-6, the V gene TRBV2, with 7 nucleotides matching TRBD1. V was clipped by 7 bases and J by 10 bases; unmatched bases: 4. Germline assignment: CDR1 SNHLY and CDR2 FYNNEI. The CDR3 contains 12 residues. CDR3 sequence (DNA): TGTGCCAGCACGGGACAGAAATCACCCCTCCACTTT. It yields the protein CASTGQKSPLHF. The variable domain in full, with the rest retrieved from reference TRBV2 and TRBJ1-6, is EPEVTQTPSHQVTQMGQEVILRCVPISNHLYFYWYRQILGQKVEFLVSFYNNEISEKSEIFDDQFSVERPDGSNFTLKIRSTKLEDSAMYFCASTGQKSPLHFGNGTRLTVT.

CDR3 sequence reads: CASSLDRLSGNTIYF. The CDR3 region has the DNA TGTGCCAGCAGCTTAGACAGGCTCTCTGGAAACACCATATATTTT. J is TRBJ1-3 and V is TRBV11-2, with D unclear. Looked up from germline, CDR1 is SGHAT and CDR2 is FQNNGV. V was clipped by 0 bases and J by 0 bases, with 6 bases between them. This CDR3 region has 15 residues.

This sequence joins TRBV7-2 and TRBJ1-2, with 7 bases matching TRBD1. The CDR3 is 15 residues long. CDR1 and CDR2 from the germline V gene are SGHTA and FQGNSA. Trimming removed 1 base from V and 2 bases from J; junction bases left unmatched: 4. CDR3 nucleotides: TGTGCCAGCAGCTTAGGGGGACAGCTAAACTATGGCTACACCTTC. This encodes CASSLGGQLNYGYTF. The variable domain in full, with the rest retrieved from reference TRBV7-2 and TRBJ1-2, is GAGVSQSPSNKVTEKGKDVELRCDPISGHTALYWYRQSLGQGLEFLIYFQGNSAPDKSGLPSDRFSAERTGGSVSTLTIQRTQQEDSAVYLCASSLGGQLNYGYTFGSGTRLTVV.

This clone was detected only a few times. CDR3 nucleotide sequence: TGTGCCAGCAGTTTGGGAGAGACCTACGAGCAGTACTTC. This gives the protein CASSLGETYEQYF. This chain uses TRBV27 with TRBJ2-7; a weak D match, TRBD2 (5 bases). This CDR3 is built from 13 residues. The germline V and J ends were trimmed by 3 bases and 2 bases, with 8 bases remaining between them. CDR1 is MNHEY, CDR2 SMNVEV, per germline (reference sequence).

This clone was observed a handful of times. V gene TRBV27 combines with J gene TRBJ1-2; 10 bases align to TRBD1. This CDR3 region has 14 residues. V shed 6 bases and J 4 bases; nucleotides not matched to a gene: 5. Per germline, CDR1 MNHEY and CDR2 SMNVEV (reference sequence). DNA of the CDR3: TGTGCCAGCAGCTTGACAGGGGGCAGCTATGGCTACACCTTC. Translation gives CASSLTGGSYGYTF.